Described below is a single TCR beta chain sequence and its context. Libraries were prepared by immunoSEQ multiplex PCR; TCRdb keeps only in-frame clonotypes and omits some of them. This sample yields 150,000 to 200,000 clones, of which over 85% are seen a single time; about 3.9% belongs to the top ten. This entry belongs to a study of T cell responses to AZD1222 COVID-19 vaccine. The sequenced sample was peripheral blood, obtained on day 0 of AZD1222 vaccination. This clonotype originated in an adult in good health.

Here the CDR3 reads CASSQVSDSSGANVLTF. DNA of the CDR3: TGCGCCAGCAGCCAAGTCTCTGACAGCTCTGGGGCCAACGTCCTGACTTTC. This sequence joins TRBV4-1 and TRBJ2-6, with a weak D call TRBD1 (5 bases). CDR1 and CDR2 from the germline V gene are MGHRA and YSYEKL. The CDR3 consists of 17 residues. The germline V and J ends were trimmed by 1 base and 0 bases, with 10 bases remaining between them.